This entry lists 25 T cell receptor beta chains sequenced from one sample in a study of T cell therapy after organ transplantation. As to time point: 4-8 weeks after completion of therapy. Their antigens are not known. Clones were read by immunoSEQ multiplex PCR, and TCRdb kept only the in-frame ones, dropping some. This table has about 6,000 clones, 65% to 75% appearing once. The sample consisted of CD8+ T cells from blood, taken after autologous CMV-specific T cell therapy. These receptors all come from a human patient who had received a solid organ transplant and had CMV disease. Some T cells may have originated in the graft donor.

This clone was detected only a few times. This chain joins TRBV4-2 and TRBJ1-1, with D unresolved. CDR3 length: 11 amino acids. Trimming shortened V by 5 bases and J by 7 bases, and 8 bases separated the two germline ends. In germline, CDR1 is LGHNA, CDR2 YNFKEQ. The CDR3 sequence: CASSSGFEAFF. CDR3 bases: TGTGCCAGCAGCTCGGGGTTTGAAGCTTTCTTT.

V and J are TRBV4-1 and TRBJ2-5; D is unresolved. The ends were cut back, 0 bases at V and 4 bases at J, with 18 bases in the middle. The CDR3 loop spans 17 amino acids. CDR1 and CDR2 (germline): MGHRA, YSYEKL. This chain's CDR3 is CASSQDVPDSSGETQYF. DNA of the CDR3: TGCGCCAGCAGCCAAGACGTCCCTGACTCCTCCGGAGAGACCCAGTACTTC.

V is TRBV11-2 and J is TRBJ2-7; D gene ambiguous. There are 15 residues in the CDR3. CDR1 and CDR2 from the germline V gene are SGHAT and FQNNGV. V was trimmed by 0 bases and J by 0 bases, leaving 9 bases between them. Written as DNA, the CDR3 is TGTGCCAGCAGCTTAGATGGACGCCTCTCCTACGAGCAGTACTTC. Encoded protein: CASSLDGRLSYEQYF.

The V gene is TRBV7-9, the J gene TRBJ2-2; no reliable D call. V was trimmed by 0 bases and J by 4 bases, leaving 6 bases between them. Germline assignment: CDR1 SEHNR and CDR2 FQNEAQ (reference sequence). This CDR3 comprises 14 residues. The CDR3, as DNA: TGTGCCAGCAGCTTAGCGGTTGGCACCGGGGAGCTGTTTTTT. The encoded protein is CASSLAVGTGELFF.

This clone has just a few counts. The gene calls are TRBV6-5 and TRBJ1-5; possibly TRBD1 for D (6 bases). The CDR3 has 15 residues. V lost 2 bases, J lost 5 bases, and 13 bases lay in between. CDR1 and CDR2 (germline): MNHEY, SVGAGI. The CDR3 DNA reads TGTGCCAGCAGTTACAGGGGGGACATCTATCAGCCCCAGCATTTT. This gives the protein CASSYRGDIYQPQHF.

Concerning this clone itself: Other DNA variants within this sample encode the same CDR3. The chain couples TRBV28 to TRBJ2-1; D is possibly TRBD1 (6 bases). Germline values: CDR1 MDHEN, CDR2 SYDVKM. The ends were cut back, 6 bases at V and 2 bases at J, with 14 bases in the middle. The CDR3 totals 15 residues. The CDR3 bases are TGTGCCAGCAGCCTTCGGGACACCGCCTACAATGAGCAGTTCTTC. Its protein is CASSLRDTAYNEQFF.

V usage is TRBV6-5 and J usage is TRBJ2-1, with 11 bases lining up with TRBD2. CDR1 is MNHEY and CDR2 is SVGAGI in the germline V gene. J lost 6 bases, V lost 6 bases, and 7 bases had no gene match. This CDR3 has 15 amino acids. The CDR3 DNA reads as TGTGCCAGCAGCCGGAGACTAGCGGGAAGCAATGAGCAGTTCTTC. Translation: CASSRRLAGSNEQFF.

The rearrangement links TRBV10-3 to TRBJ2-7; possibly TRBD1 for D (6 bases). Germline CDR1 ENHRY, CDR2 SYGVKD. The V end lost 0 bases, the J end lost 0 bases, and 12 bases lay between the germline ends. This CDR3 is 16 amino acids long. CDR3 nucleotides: TGTGCCATCAGTGAGTCCTCCGGGACAAGCTCCTACGAGCAGTACTTC. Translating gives CAISESSGTSSYEQYF.

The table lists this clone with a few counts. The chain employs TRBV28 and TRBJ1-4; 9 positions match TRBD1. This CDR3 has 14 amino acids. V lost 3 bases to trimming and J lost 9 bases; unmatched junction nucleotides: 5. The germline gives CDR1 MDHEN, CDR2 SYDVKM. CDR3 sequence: CASSFGTGYKKLFF. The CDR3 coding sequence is TGTGCCAGCAGTTTCGGGACAGGGTACAAAAAACTGTTTTTT.

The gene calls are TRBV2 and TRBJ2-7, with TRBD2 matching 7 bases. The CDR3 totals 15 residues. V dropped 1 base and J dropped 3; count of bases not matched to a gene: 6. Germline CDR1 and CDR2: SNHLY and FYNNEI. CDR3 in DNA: TGTGCCAGCAGTGAAGGGCGGGAGCGTCGCTACGAGCAGTACTTC. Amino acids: CASSEGRERRYEQYF.

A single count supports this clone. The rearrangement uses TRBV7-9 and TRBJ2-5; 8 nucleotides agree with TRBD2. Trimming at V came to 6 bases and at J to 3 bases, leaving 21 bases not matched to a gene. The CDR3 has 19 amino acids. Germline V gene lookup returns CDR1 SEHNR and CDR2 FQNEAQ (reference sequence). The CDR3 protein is CASSLLPGLADYAKETQYF. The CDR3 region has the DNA TGTGCCAGCAGTCTCCTCCCAGGACTAGCAGATTACGCAAAAGAGACCCAGTACTTC.

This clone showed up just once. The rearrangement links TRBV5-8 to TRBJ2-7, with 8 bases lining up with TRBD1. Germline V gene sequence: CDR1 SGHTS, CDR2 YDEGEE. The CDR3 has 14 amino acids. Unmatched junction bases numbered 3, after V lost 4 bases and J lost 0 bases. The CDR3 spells CASSGTGASYEQYF. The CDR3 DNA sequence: TGTGCCAGCAGCGGGACAGGAGCCTCCTACGAGCAGTACTTC.

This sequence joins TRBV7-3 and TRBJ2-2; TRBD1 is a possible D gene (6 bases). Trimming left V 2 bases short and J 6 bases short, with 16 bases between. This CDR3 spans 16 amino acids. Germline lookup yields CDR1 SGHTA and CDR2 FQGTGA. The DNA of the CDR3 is TGTGCCAGCAGCTTAGGTTCAGGGGTGAAGGCCGGGGAGCTGTTTTTT. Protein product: CASSLGSGVKAGELFF.

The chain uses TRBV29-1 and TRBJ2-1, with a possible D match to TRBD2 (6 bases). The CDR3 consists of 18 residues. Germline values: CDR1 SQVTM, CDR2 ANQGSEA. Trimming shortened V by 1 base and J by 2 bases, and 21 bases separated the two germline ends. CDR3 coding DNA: TGCAGCGTTGAAGGTAATCTAGCGCCCGGGAGCCCCTACAATGAGCAGTTCTTC. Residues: CSVEGNLAPGSPYNEQFF.

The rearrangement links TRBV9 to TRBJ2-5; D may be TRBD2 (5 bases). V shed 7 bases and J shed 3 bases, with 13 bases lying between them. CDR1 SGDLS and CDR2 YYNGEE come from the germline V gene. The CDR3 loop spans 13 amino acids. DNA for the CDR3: TGTGCCAGCCGCCCTCACGGGGAAGAGACCCAGTACTTC. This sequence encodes CASRPHGEETQYF.

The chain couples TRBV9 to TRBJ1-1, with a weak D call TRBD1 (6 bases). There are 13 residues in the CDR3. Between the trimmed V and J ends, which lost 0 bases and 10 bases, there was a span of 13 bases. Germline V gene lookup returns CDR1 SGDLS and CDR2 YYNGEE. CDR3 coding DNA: TGTGCCAGCAGCGTAGGGGGGGCAGGGCCAGCTTTCTTT. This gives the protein CASSVGGAGPAFF.

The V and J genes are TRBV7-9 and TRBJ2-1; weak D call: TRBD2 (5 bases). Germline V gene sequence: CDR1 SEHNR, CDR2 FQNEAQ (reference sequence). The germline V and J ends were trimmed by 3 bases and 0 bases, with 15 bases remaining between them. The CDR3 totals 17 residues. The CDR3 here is CASSFILATSSYNEQFF. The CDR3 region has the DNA TGTGCCAGCAGCTTTATTTTAGCGACGAGCTCCTACAATGAGCAGTTCTTC.

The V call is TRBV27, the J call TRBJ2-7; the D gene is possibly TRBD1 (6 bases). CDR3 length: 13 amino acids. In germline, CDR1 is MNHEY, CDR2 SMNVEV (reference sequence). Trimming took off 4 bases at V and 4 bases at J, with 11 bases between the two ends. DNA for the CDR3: TGTGCCAGCAGTTACAGGGCAGCATACGAGCAGTACTTC. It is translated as CASSYRAAYEQYF.

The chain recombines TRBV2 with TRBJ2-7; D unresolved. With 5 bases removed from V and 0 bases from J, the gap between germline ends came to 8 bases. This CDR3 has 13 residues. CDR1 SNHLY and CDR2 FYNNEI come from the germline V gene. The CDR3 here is CASSYALSYEQYF. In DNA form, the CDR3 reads TGTGCCAGCAGTTACGCCCTCTCCTACGAGCAGTACTTC.

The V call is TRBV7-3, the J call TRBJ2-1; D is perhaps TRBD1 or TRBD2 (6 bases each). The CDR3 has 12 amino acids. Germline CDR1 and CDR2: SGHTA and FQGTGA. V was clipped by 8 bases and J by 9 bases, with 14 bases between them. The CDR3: CASSSGAGEQFF. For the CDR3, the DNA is TGTGCCAGCTCATCGGGGGCCGGTGAGCAGTTCTTC.

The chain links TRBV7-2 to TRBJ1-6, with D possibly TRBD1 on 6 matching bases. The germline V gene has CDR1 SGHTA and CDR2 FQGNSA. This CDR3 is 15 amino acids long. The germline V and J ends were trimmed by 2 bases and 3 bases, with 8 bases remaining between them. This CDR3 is CASSLKTGYNSPLHF. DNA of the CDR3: TGTGCCAGCAGCTTAAAGACAGGCTATAATTCACCCCTCCACTTT.

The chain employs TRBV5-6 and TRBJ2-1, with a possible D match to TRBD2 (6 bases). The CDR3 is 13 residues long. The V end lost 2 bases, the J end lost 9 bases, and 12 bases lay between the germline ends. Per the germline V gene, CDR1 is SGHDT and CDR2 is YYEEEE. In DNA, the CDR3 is TGTGCCAGCAGCTTAAAGGTGCGGGGTGAGCAGTTCTTC. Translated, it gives CASSLKVRGEQFF.

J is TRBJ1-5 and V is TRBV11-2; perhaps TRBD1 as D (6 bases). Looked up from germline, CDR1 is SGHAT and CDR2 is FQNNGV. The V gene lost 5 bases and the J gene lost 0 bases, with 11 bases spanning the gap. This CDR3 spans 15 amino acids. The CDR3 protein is CASSLQGYSNQPQHF. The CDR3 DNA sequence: TGTGCCAGCAGCCTTCAGGGGTATAGCAATCAGCCCCAGCATTTT.

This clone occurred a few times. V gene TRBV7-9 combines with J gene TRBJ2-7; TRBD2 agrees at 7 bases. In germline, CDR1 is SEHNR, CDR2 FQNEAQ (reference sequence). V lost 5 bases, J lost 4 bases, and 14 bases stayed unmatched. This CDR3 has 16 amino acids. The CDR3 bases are TGTGCCAGCAGCCACAATAGCGGGCGTTTACGTTACGAGCAGTACTTC. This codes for CASSHNSGRLRYEQYF.

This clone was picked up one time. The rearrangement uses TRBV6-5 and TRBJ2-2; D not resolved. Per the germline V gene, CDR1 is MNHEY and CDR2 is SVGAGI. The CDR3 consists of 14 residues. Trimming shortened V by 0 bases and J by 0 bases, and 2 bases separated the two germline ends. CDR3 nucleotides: TGTGCCAGCAGTTACTCGTCGAACACCGGGGAGCTGTTTTTT. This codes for CASSYSSNTGELFF.